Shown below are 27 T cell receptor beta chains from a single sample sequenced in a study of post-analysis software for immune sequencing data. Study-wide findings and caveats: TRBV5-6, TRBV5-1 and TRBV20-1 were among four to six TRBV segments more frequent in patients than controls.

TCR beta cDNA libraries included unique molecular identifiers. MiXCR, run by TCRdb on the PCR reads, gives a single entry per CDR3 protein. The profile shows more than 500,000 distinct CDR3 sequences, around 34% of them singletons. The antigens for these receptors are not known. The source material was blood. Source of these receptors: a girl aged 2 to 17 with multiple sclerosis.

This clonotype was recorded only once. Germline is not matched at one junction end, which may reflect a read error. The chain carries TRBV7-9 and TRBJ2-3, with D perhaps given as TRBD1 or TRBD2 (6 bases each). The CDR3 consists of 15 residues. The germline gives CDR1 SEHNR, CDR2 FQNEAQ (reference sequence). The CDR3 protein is CASSLADSPTDTQYF. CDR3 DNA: TGTGCCAGCAGTTTAGCGGACAGCCCCACAGATACGCAGTATTTT.

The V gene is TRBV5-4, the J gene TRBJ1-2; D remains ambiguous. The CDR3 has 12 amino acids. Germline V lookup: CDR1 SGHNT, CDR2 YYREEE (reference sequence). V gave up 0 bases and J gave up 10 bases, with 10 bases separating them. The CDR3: CASSLERWIYTF. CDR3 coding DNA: TGTGCCAGCAGCTTGGAAAGGTGGATCTACACCTTC.

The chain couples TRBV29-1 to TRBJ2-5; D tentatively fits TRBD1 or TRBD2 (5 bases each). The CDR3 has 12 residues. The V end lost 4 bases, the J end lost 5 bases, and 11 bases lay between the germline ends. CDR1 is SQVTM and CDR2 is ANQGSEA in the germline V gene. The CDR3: CSVVEGTETQYF. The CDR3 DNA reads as TGCAGCGTTGTTGAAGGGACCGAGACCCAGTACTTC.

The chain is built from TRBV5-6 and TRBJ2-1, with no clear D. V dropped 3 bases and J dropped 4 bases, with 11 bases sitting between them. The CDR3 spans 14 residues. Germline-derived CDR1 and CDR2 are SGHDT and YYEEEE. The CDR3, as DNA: TGTGCCAGCAGCTCAACGGGTTCGTACAATGAGCAGTTCTTC. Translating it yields CASSSTGSYNEQFF.

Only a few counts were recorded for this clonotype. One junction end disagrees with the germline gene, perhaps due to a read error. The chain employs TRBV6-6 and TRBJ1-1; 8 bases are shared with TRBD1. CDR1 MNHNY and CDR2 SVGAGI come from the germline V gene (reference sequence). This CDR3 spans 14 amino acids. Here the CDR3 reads CTSSYRGDDTEAFF. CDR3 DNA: TGTACCAGCAGTTACAGGGGGGATGACACTGAAGCTTTCTTT.

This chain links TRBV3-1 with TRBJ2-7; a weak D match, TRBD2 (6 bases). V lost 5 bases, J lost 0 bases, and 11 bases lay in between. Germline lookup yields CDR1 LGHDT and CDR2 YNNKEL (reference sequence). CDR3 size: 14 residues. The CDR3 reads CASSGLAYSYEQYF. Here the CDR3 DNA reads TGTGCCAGCAGCGGCCTAGCGTACTCCTACGAGCAGTACTTC.

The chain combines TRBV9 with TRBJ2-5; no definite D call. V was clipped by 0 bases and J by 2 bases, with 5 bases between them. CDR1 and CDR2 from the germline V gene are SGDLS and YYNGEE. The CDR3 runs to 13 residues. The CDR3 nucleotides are TGTGCCAGCAGCGTAGCCCCTCAAGAGACCCAGTACTTC. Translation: CASSVAPQETQYF. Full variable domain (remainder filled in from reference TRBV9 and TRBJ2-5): DSGVTQTPKHLITATGQRVTLRCSPRSGDLSVYWYQQSLDQGLQFLIQYYNGEERAKGNILERFSAQQFPDLHSELNLSSLELGDSALYFCASSVAPQETQYFGPGTRLLVL.

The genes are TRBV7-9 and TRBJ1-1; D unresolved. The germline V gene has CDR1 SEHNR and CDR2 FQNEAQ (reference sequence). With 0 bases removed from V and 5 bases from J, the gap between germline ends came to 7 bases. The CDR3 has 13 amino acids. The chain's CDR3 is CASSLAVGTEAFF. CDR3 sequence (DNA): TGTGCCAGCAGCTTAGCAGTGGGGACTGAAGCTTTCTTT.

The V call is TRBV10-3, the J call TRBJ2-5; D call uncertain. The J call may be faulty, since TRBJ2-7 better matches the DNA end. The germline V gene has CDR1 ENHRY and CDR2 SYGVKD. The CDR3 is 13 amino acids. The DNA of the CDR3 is TGTGCCATCAGTCACCCTTACCTCTACGAGCAGTACTTC. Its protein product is CAISHPYLYEQYF.

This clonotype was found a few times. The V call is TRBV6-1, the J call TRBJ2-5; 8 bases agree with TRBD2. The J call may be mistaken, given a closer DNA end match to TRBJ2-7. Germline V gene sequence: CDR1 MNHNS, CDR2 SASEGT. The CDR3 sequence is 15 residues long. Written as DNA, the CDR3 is TGTGCCAGCGGTAAAACCGGGACTAGTAGAGACGAGCAGTACTTC. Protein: CASGKTGTSRDEQYF.

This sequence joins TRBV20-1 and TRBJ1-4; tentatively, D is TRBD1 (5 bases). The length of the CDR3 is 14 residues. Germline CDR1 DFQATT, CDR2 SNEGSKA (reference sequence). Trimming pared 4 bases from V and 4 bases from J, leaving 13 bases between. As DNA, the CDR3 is TGCAGTGCTAAAGGGGCGGCCTTTAATGAAAAACTGTTTTTT. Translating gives CSAKGAAFNEKLFF.

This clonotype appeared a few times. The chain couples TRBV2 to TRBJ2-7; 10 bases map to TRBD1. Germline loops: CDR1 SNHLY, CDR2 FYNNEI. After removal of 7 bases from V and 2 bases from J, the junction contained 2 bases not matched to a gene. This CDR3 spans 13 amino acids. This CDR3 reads CASMGQGPYEQYF. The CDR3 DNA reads TGTGCCAGCATGGGACAGGGGCCCTACGAGCAGTACTTC.

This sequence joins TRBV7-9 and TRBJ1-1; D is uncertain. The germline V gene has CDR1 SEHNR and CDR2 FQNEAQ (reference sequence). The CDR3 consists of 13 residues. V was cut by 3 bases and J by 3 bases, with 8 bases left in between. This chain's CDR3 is CASSFIADTEAFF. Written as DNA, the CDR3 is TGTGCCAGCAGCTTTATCGCTGACACTGAAGCTTTCTTT.

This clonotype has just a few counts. The CDR3 loop reads CASSPRFSGTSYTF. CDR3 DNA: TGTGCCAGCAGCCCCCGGTTTTCAGGAACTTCTTACACCTTC. V gene TRBV7-2 combines with J gene TRBJ1-2, with D uncertain. The germline gives CDR1 SGHTA, CDR2 FQGNSA. The CDR3 consists of 14 residues. V gave up 5 bases and J gave up 11 bases, with 21 bases separating them. The variable domain in full, with the rest retrieved from reference TRBV7-2 and TRBJ1-2, is GAGVSQSPSNKVTEKGKDVELRCDPISGHTALYWYRQSLGQGLEFLIYFQGNSAPDKSGLPSDRFSAERTGGSVSTLTIQRTQQEDSAVYLCASSPRFSGTSYTFGSGTRLTVV.

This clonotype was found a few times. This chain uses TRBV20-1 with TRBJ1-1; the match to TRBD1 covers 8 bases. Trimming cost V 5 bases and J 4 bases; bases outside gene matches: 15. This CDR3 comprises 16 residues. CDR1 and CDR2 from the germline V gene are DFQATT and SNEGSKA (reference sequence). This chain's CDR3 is CSALPSNRGSTTEAFF. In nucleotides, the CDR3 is TGCAGTGCTTTACCCTCGAACAGGGGGAGCACCACTGAAGCTTTCTTT.

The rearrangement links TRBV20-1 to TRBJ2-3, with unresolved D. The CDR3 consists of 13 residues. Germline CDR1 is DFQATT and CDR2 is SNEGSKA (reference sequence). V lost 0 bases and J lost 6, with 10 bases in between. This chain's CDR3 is CSAREMVADTQYF. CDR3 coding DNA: TGCAGTGCTAGAGAAATGGTGGCGGATACGCAGTATTTT.

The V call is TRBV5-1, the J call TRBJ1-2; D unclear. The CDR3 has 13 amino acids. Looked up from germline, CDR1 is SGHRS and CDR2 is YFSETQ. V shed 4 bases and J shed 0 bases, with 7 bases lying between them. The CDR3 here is CASSTHSNYGYTF. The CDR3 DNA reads TGCGCCAGCAGCACCCATTCTAACTATGGCTACACCTTC.

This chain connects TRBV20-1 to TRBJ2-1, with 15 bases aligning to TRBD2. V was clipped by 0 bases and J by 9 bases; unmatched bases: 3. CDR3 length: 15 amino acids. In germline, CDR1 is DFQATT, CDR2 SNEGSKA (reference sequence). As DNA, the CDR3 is TGCAGTGCTAGAGAAGGGACTAGCGGGGGGAGTGAGCAGTTCTTC. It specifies CSAREGTSGGSEQFF.

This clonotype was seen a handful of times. The CDR3 is CSARDSGRPGTDTQYF. In nucleotides, the CDR3 is TGCAGTGCTAGAGACTCGGGACGTCCGGGCACAGATACGCAGTATTTT. The chain carries TRBV20-1 and TRBJ2-3; D possibly uses TRBD1 or TRBD2 (5 bases each). There are 16 residues in the CDR3. V was trimmed by 0 bases and J by 1 base, leaving 14 bases between them. The V gene's germline CDR1 is DFQATT and CDR2 SNEGSKA (reference sequence).

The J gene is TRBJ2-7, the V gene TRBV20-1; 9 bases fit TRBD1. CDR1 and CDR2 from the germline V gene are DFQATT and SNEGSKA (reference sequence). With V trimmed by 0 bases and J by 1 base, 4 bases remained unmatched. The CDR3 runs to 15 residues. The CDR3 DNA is TGCAGTGCTAGAGATCCGGGGACAGGGTCCTACGAGCAGTACTTC. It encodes CSARDPGTGSYEQYF.

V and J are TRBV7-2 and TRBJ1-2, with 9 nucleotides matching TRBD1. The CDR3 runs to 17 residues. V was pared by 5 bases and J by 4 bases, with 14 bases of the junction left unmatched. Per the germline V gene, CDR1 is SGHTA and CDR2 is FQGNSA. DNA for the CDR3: TGTGCCAGCAGCCCCCGGACAGGGGCACTTACTCTCTATGGCTACACCTTC. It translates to CASSPRTGALTLYGYTF.

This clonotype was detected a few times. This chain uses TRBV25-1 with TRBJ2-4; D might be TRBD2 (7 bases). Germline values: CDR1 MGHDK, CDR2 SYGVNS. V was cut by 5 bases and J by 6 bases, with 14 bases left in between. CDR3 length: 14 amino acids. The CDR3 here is CASSPAGEGNIQYF. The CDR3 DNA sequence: TGTGCCAGCAGTCCCGCAGGGGAGGGAAACATTCAGTACTTC.

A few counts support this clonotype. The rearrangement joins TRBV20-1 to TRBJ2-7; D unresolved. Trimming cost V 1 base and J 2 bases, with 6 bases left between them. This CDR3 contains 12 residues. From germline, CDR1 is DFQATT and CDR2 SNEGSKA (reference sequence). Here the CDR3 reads CSARVPPYEQYF. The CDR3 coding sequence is TGCAGTGCTAGAGTTCCCCCCTACGAGCAGTACTTC.

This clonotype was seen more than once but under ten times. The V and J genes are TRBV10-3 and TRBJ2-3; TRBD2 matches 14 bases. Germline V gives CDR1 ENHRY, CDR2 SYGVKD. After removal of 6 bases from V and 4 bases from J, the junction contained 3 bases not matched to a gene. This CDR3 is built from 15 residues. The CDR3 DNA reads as TGTGCCATCAGAGAGACTAGCGGGGGGGCAGATACGCAGTATTTT. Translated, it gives CAIRETSGGADTQYF.

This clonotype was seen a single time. In DNA, the CDR3 is TGCAGTGCTTATAACAGGCCTGGGGCCAACGTCCTGACTTTC. It is translated as CSAYNRPGANVLTF. J is TRBJ2-6 and V is TRBV20-1; D perhaps matches TRBD1 (5 bases). V dropped 5 bases and J dropped 2 bases, with 10 bases sitting between them. Per germline, CDR1 DFQATT and CDR2 SNEGSKA (reference sequence). The CDR3 has 14 amino acids.

For the CDR3, the DNA is TGTGCCAGCAGCTTAGCTACTAGCGGGGGGGCCATAGGTAATGAGCAGTTCTTC. Translated: CASSLATSGGAIGNEQFF. The rearrangement links TRBV7-6 to TRBJ2-1, with 13 bases fitting TRBD2. Germline V gives CDR1 SGHVS, CDR2 FNYEAQ. V was clipped by 0 bases and J by 7 bases; unmatched bases: 9. The CDR3 loop spans 18 amino acids.

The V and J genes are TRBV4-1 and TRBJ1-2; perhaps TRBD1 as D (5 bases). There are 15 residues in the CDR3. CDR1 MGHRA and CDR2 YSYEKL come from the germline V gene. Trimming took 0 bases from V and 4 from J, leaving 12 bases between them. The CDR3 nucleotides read TGCGCCAGCAGCCAAGAGGGGCAGGGTAGCTATGGCTACACCTTC. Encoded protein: CASSQEGQGSYGYTF.